This paragraph reports one T cell receptor beta chain. These data are taken from a study of somatic mutations in cytotoxic T cells in rheumatoid arthritis. On the study more broadly: Certain V beta antibody-stained T-cell populations, V beta1+ cells sequenced for TCRB among them, were flow-sorted to nearly 100% purity.

Using immunoSEQ multiplex PCR, the repertoire was profiled, and TCRdb retains in-frame clones only, with some absent. The sample holds about 14,000 clones, 77% seen once. V gave up 4 bases and J gave up 3 bases, with 13 bases separating them. CDR1 MGHRA and CDR2 YSYEKL come from the germline V gene. The CDR3 spans 15 residues. The source of this sequence is an adult with rheumatoid arthritis. Sequencing used CD8+ T cells sorted from blood. The gene calls are TRBV4-1 and TRBJ1-3; D possibly corresponds to TRBD1 (5 bases). The CDR3 reads CASSPGRGFGNTIYF. DNA for the CDR3: TGCGCCAGCAGCCCGGGGCGAGGCTTTGGAAACACCATATATTTT.